The T cell receptor beta chain under discussion was sequenced for a study of blood T cell repertoires in COVID-19. Study-wide context: Whether acute or convalescent, the COVID-19 samples came from the United States, Italy and Spain. The analysed material was cDNA or gDNA that came from T cells, B-cell-depleted T cells, or PBMCs.

The method was immunoSEQ multiplex PCR; TCRdb's version includes in-frame clones alone and lacks a portion of them. The sample lists some 300,000 clones; 70% to 90% were seen once. Deletions cut 3 bases from V and 4 bases from J, with 16 bases between. Germline values: CDR1 SGHRS, CDR2 YFSETQ. The CDR3 has 15 residues. The genes are TRBV5-1 and TRBJ1-1; D unclear. The clonotype was recovered from a woman between 45 and 60 years old with active or convalescent COVID-19. The source material was peripheral blood. The CDR3 region has the DNA TGCGCCAGCAGCTGGACTCAAGGGCCTCTCACTGAAGCTTTCTTT. It yields the protein CASSWTQGPLTEAFF.